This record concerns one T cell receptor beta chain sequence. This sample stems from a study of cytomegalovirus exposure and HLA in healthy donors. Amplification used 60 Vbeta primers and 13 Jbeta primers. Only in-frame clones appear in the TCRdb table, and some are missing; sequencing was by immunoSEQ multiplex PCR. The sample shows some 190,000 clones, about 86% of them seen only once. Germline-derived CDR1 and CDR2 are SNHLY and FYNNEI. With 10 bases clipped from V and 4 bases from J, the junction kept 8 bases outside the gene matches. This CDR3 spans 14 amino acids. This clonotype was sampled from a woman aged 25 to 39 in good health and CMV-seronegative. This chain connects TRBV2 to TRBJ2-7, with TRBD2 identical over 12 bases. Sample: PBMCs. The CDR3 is CAITTSGSIYEQYF. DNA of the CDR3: TGTGCCATTACGACTAGCGGGAGCATTTACGAGCAGTACTTC.